A single sample is the source of the 10 T cell receptor beta chains below, sequenced in a study of T cell repertoires in cytomegalovirus infection. TCRdb called the reads again in MiXCR, with one record for every CDR3 protein. The sample holds roughly 320,000 distinct CDR3 sequences; more than 8% are singletons and the top ten take about 4.5%. Material for sequencing was PBMCs. The origin of the receptors is a human donor in good health (CMV status not recorded). Some clones in this sample may be carry-over from other donors' samples.

The rearrangement uses TRBV6-2 or TRBV6-3 and TRBJ2-7; D gene unclear. V was cut by 0 bases and J by 5 bases, with 8 bases left in between. Germline loops: CDR1 MNHEY, CDR2 SVGEGT. CDR3 length equals 13 residues. Written as DNA, the CDR3 is TGTGCCAGCAGTTACTCCGGTGGGAACGAGCAGTACTTC. This codes for CASSYSGGNEQYF.

The chain carries TRBV5-1 and TRBJ2-3, with D uncertain. This CDR3 comprises 14 residues. V was pared by 6 bases and J by 8 bases, with 19 bases between. Germline CDR1 SGHRS, CDR2 YFSETQ. CDR3 protein: CASTEYNQAGTQYF. The CDR3 DNA sequence: TGCGCCAGCACCGAATACAATCAGGCCGGTACGCAGTATTTT.

This clonotype was recorded at least ten times. The germline gene is not matched at one end of the junction; a read error may be the cause. The chain links TRBV28 to TRBJ2-1; no definite D call. Looked up from germline, CDR1 is MDHEN and CDR2 is SYDVKM. The CDR3 has 12 residues. The CDR3 region is CASSLWGNEQFF. The CDR3 coding sequence is TGTGCCAGCAGCTTATGGGGAAATGAGCAGTTCTTC.

This clonotype was recorded many times. The chain is built from TRBV7-2 and TRBJ2-5; 7 nucleotides line up with TRBD1. This CDR3 has 14 residues. The V gene's germline CDR1 is SGHTA and CDR2 FQGNSA. V trimming: 5 bases; J trimming: 2 bases; junction bases outside the gene matches: 5. The CDR3 loop is CASSLRDRQETQYF. In DNA, the CDR3 is TGTGCCAGCAGCCTCCGGGACAGACAAGAGACCCAGTACTTC.

This clonotype was detected many times. The V and J genes are TRBV12-3 or TRBV12-4 and TRBJ1-4; no reliable D call. Trimming removed 7 bases at V and 0 bases at J, with 9 bases between. This CDR3 is built from 14 residues. The CDR3 region is CASTPVATNEKLFF. The CDR3 DNA reads TGTGCCAGCACCCCCGTTGCAACTAATGAAAAACTGTTTTTT.

There are a few counts of this clonotype. The chain uses TRBV10-3 and TRBJ2-7, with D perhaps given as TRBD1 or TRBD2 (5 bases each). The CDR3 consists of 13 residues. V shed 11 bases and J shed 6 bases, with 20 bases lying between them. Germline CDR1 ENHRY, CDR2 SYGVKD. The CDR3 sequence is CAAHRDRDAEQYF. The DNA for the CDR3 is TGTGCCGCCCACCGGGACCGGGACGCCGAGCAGTACTTC.

This clonotype was detected ten times or more. V is TRBV7-2 and J is TRBJ1-1, with D unclear. V shed 5 bases and J shed 4 bases, with 23 bases lying between them. The CDR3 has 17 amino acids. CDR1 is SGHTA, CDR2 FQGNSA, per germline. The CDR3 region has the DNA TGTGCCAGCAGCCTCCGAGTCGGGGTCAATCAAGGCACTGAAGCTTTCTTT. Its translation: CASSLRVGVNQGTEAFF.

In its sample, this clonotype was seen a few times. The chain couples TRBV27 to TRBJ2-4; a possible D gene is TRBD1 (6 bases). This CDR3 is built from 13 residues. V lost 5 bases, J lost 6 bases, and 11 bases lay in between. CDR1 and CDR2 from the germline V gene are MNHEY and SMNVEV (reference sequence). The chain's CDR3 is CASSMDSRNIQYF. In nucleotides, the CDR3 is TGTGCCAGCAGTATGGACAGCCGAAACATTCAGTACTTC.

This clonotype was counted ten times or more. The chain combines TRBV7-3 with TRBJ2-3, with D uncertain. Germline V gives CDR1 SGHTA, CDR2 FQGTGA. The CDR3 spans 16 residues. The V end lost 3 bases, the J end lost 2 bases, and 15 bases lay between the germline ends. Here the CDR3 reads CASSLHRVTNTDTQYF. The CDR3, as DNA: TGTGCCAGCAGCTTGCACAGAGTAACGAACACAGATACGCAGTATTTT.

The table lists this clonotype with many counts. V and J are TRBV7-6 and TRBJ2-1, with 13 bases lining up with TRBD2. V gave up 5 bases and J gave up 1 base; unmatched junction bases: 14. CDR3 length: 20 residues. Germline CDR1 reads SGHVS; CDR2 reads FNYEAQ. CDR3 sequence (DNA): TGTGCCAGCAGCCACCCCCAGGCTACTAGCGGGAGGGGGTCCTACAATGAGCAGTTCTTC. Amino acids: CASSHPQATSGRGSYNEQFF. Together with reference TRBV7-6 and TRBJ2-1, the CDR3 gives the full variable domain: GAGVSQSPRYKVTKRGQDVALRCDPISGHVSLYWYRQALGQGPEFLTYFNYEAQQDKSGLPNDRFSAERPEGSISTLTIQRTEQRDSAMYRCASSHPQATSGRGSYNEQFFGPGTRLTVL.